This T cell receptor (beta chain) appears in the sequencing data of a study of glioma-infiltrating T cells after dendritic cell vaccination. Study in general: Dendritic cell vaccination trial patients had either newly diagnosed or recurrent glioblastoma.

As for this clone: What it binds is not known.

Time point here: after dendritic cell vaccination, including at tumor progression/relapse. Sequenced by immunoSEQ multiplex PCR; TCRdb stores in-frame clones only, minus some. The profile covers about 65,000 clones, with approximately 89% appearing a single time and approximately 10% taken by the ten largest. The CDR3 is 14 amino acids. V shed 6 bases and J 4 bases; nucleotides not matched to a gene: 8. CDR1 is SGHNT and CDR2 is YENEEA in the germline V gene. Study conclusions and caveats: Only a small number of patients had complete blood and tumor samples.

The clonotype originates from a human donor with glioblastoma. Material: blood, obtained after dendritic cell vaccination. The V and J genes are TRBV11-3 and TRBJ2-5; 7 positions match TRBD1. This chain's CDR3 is CASRIRDSGETQYF. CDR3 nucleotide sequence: TGTGCCAGCAGAATCCGGGACAGTGGAGAGACCCAGTACTTC.